This T cell receptor (beta chain) was obtained from a study of response to subunit inactivated influenza vaccine. Germline CDR1 SGHRS, CDR2 YFSETQ. CDR3 length equals 18 residues. V lost 0 bases to trimming and J lost 4 bases, with 19 bases between them. Via MiXCR, TCRdb re-called the RT-PCR reads, giving one row per CDR3 protein. This table holds about 800,000 distinct CDR3 sequences, 21% found once. Study-wide results and limits: Each seasonal influenza vaccination, the authors suggested, recruits few new T cells.

With regard to this clonotype: Its antigen is not known.

The sample consisted of PBMCs from blood, taken more than 4 days after vaccination. This chain joins TRBV5-1 and TRBJ2-2; a weak D match, TRBD1 (5 bases). This sequence originates from a middle-aged man who received an inactivated influenza vaccine. The chain's CDR3 is CASSLGFAGIVGTGELFF. Here the CDR3 DNA reads TGCGCCAGCAGCTTGGGTTTTGCAGGGATCGTCGGCACCGGGGAGCTGTTTTTT.